The 26 T cell receptor beta chains below were found in one sample sequenced in a study of T-cell reconstitution after alpha-beta-depleted transplantation in children. Unique molecular identifiers were built into the TCRbeta library. From the PCR reads, TCRdb called clonotypes with MiXCR, one entry per CDR3 protein. Of 490,000 or so distinct CDR3 sequences listed, around an eighth are singletons. Sequences were derived from PBMCs from the stem cell graft donor, sampled from the stem cell graft. The receptors stem from a human donor who donated a stem cell graft to a child with combined immunodeficiency.

This clonotype appeared a few times. The chain has TRBV15 and TRBJ2-7; TRBD1 might be the D (5 bases). Trimming stripped 0 bases from V and 7 bases from J, with 28 bases between. The CDR3 sequence is 19 residues long. Germline V gives CDR1 LNHNV, CDR2 YYDKDF (reference sequence). The CDR3 region has the DNA TGTGCCACCAGCAGAGATTCTCTCTTGTGGAACCCAGGGTCCAGGGAGCAGTACTTC. This sequence encodes CATSRDSLLWNPGSREQYF.

This clonotype was counted ten times or more. V is TRBV29-1 and J is TRBJ2-1, with 13 bases matching TRBD2. Germline V gene sequence: CDR1 SQVTM, CDR2 ANQGSEA. The CDR3 spans 14 residues. Unmatched junction bases numbered 15, after V lost 8 bases and J lost 14 bases. DNA for the CDR3: TGCAGCATGAAGACTAGCGGGAGGAAAGGTGGGGAGTTCTTC. Protein product: CSMKTSGRKGGEFF.

This clonotype was observed at least ten times. The rearrangement joins TRBV29-1 to TRBJ2-3, with TRBD2 identical over 7 bases. Losses at the gene ends were 3 bases for V and 1 base for J; bases not matched to a gene: 4. Per germline, CDR1 SQVTM and CDR2 ANQGSEA. The CDR3 has 14 amino acids. The CDR3 loop is CSVDLRGGTDTQYF. CDR3 in DNA: TGCAGCGTTGATCTCCGGGGGGGCACAGATACGCAGTATTTT.

This clonotype was found a few times. V usage is TRBV7-8 and J usage is TRBJ1-5; TRBD1 aligns across 9 bases. The CDR3 consists of 18 residues. Germline-derived CDR1 and CDR2 are SGHVS and FQNEAQ. V gave up 1 base and J gave up 4 bases; unmatched junction bases: 11. The CDR3 DNA sequence: TGTGCCAGCAGCTTAGAGGACAGGGGAGGACCTCTTAATCAGCCCCAGCATTTT. Its protein is CASSLEDRGGPLNQPQHF.

The chain combines TRBV7-9 with TRBJ2-4; a weak D match, TRBD2 (6 bases). The CDR3 extends over 14 amino acids. Trimming cost V 5 bases and J 8 bases, with 16 bases left between them. The germline gives CDR1 SEHNR, CDR2 FQNEAQ (reference sequence). This chain's CDR3 is CASSVGGTGHIQYF. The CDR3 nucleotides are TGTGCCAGCAGCGTAGGCGGGACCGGGCACATTCAGTACTTC.

This clonotype was detected only a few times. V gene TRBV29-1 combines with J gene TRBJ2-1, with 13 bases matching TRBD2. The V and J ends lost 6 bases and 5 bases, in that order; junction bases with no gene match: 7. From germline, CDR1 is SQVTM and CDR2 ANQGSEA. The CDR3 length is 15 residues. The chain's CDR3 is CSVGTSGMVHNEQFF. Here the CDR3 DNA reads TGCAGCGTCGGGACTAGCGGGATGGTGCACAATGAGCAGTTCTTC.

This clonotype was found many times. As DNA, the CDR3 is TGCGCCAGCAGCCTCGACAGGTCGATCGGGGAGCTGTTTTTT. This sequence encodes CASSLDRSIGELFF. V usage is TRBV5-1 and J usage is TRBJ2-2, with a tentative D call TRBD1 (6 bases). V was clipped by 4 bases and J by 7 bases, with 14 bases between them. This CDR3 spans 14 amino acids. The germline V gene has CDR1 SGHRS and CDR2 YFSETQ.

The chain has TRBV3-1 and TRBJ2-2, with D possibly matching TRBD2 (5 bases). With 6 bases removed from V and 0 bases from J, the gap between germline ends came to 11 bases. The CDR3 sequence is 15 residues long. Germline V CDR1 and CDR2: LGHDT, YNNKEL (reference sequence). This CDR3 is CASSRGHSNTGELFF. CDR3 DNA: TGTGCCAGCAGTCGCGGGCATTCGAACACCGGGGAGCTGTTTTTT.

This clonotype has only a few counts. This chain joins TRBV20-1 and TRBJ2-3, with 7 bases lining up with TRBD2. J gave up 0 bases and V 2 bases, and 11 bases lay outside the gene matches. Germline CDR1 DFQATT, CDR2 SNEGSKA (reference sequence). This CDR3 spans 17 amino acids. The CDR3 here is CSARNPFTSASTDTQYF. CDR3 nucleotides: TGCAGTGCTAGAAACCCCTTTACTAGCGCCAGCACAGATACGCAGTATTTT.

This clonotype was seen more than once but under ten times. The rearrangement uses TRBV3-1 and TRBJ2-3; the D is unclear. The CDR3 is made up of 15 amino acids. The V gene lost 5 bases and the J gene lost 4 bases, with 16 bases spanning the gap. Germline V CDR1 and CDR2: LGHDT, YNNKEL (reference sequence). DNA of the CDR3: TGTGCCAGCAGCTTCGTCCAGACCTGGCCAGATACGCAGTATTTT. It yields the protein CASSFVQTWPDTQYF.

This clonotype came up a few times. This chain connects TRBV5-1 to TRBJ2-7, with 13 bases fitting TRBD2. CDR3 size: 19 residues. J lost 2 bases, V lost 4 bases, and 15 bases had no gene match. Germline V gene lookup returns CDR1 SGHRS and CDR2 YFSETQ. This CDR3 reads CASSLGHIAGTSGTYEQYF. CDR3 nucleotide sequence: TGCGCCAGCAGCCTGGGACACATAGCCGGGACTAGCGGGACCTACGAGCAGTACTTC.

The table lists this clonotype with many counts. The chain combines TRBV20-1 with TRBJ2-7, with 11 bases aligning to TRBD1. CDR1 and CDR2 from the germline V gene are DFQATT and SNEGSKA (reference sequence). The CDR3 consists of 13 residues. Unmatched junction bases numbered 5, after V lost 6 bases and J lost 4 bases. CDR3 nucleotide sequence: TGCAGTGCCCTAGGACAGGGGGCATACGAGCAGTACTTC. Translating it yields CSALGQGAYEQYF.

This sequence joins TRBV30 and TRBJ2-3, with D perhaps given as TRBD1 or TRBD2 (5 bases each). CDR3 length equals 16 residues. Trimming took 5 bases from V and 3 from J, leaving 21 bases between them. The germline gives CDR1 GTSNPN, CDR2 SVGIG (reference sequence). CDR3 in amino acids: CAWGTRGRGRTDTQYF. DNA for the CDR3: TGTGCCTGGGGCACCCGGGGACGCGGTCGGACAGATACGCAGTATTTT. The full variable domain, completed using reference TRBV30 and TRBJ2-3, is SQTIHQWPATLVQPVGSPLSLECTVEGTSNPNLYWYRQAAGRGLQLLFYSVGIGQISSEVPQNLSASRPQDRQFILSSKKLLLSDSGFYLCAWGTRGRGRTDTQYFGPGTRLTVL.

The rearrangement joins TRBV20-1 to TRBJ2-3; D is possibly TRBD2 (5 bases). The V gene lost 4 bases and the J gene lost 1 base, with 12 bases spanning the gap. Looked up from germline, CDR1 is DFQATT and CDR2 is SNEGSKA (reference sequence). This CDR3 region has 14 residues. DNA for the CDR3: TGCAGTGCTACACTAGTGAAGGGCACAGATACGCAGTATTTT. It encodes CSATLVKGTDTQYF.

The chain couples TRBV6-5 to TRBJ2-7; 8 bases fit TRBD1. V lost 0 bases, J lost 7 bases, and 8 bases stayed unmatched. Germline CDR1 and CDR2: MNHEY and SVGAGI. The CDR3 totals 15 residues. The CDR3 reads CASSYSRDRTGEQYF. The CDR3 DNA reads TGTGCCAGCAGTTACTCGAGGGACAGGACGGGGGAGCAGTACTTC.

This clonotype was seen only once. This chain's CDR3 is CASSSGTGFLKQYF. CDR3 nucleotide sequence: TGTGCCAGCAGCTCCGGGACAGGGTTTTTGAAGCAGTACTTC. The chain couples TRBV28 to TRBJ2-7, with TRBD1 identical over 9 bases. The V segment lost 6 bases and the J segment 8 bases; nucleotides outside the gene matches: 11. CDR1 is MDHEN, CDR2 SYDVKM, per germline. This CDR3 is built from 14 residues.

Only a few counts were recorded for this clonotype. J is TRBJ2-1 and V is TRBV3-1, with D maybe TRBD2 (5 bases). Between the trimmed V and J ends, which lost 0 bases and 2 bases, there was a span of 17 bases. Germline loops: CDR1 LGHDT, CDR2 YNNKEL (reference sequence). The CDR3 loop spans 18 amino acids. The CDR3 DNA reads as TGTGCCAGCAGCCAAGAGTGGGAGACGCAGTGGCCCTACAATGAGCAGTTCTTC. Protein: CASSQEWETQWPYNEQFF.

The table lists this clonotype with a few counts. V gene TRBV9 combines with J gene TRBJ1-2; D remains ambiguous. Deletions cut 3 bases from V and 8 bases from J, with 11 bases between. The CDR3 has 12 amino acids. The V gene's germline CDR1 is SGDLS and CDR2 YYNGEE. CDR3 loop: CASSARGGGYTF. The CDR3 DNA follows: TGTGCCAGCAGCGCCCGTGGTGGCGGCTACACCTTC.

The sample holds a few counts of this clonotype. V usage is TRBV28 and J usage is TRBJ1-1; 7 nucleotides match TRBD1. The CDR3 is made up of 14 amino acids. V gave up 4 bases and J gave up 5 bases; unmatched junction bases: 7. From germline, CDR1 is MDHEN and CDR2 SYDVKM. The CDR3 is CASSSTGVDTEAFF. The CDR3, as DNA: TGTGCCAGCAGTTCTACAGGGGTGGATACTGAAGCTTTCTTT.

The chain carries TRBV6-1 and TRBJ2-1, with a weak D call TRBD2 (6 bases). Germline loops: CDR1 MNHNS, CDR2 SASEGT. V was trimmed by 6 bases and J by 6 bases, leaving 18 bases between them. CDR3 size: 15 residues. Here the CDR3 DNA reads TGTGCCAGCAGATCCCTAAGGGAGGCGGTCAATGAGCAGTTCTTC. Translation: CASRSLREAVNEQFF.

This clonotype was seen more than once but under ten times. The V gene is TRBV2, the J gene TRBJ1-5; no firm D call. V gave up 6 bases and J gave up 2 bases, with 11 bases separating them. The germline CDR1 and CDR2 sequences are SNHLY and FYNNEI. There are 14 residues in the CDR3. CDR3 residues: CASSGGLGNQPQHF. The CDR3 DNA sequence: TGTGCCAGCAGCGGTGGTCTGGGCAATCAGCCCCAGCATTTT. Combining the CDR3 with reference TRBV2 and TRBJ1-5 gives the whole variable domain EPEVTQTPSHQVTQMGQEVILRCVPISNHLYFYWYRQILGQKVEFLVSFYNNEISEKSEIFDDQFSVERPDGSNFTLKIRSTKLEDSAMYFCASSGGLGNQPQHFGDGTRLSIL.

The V call is TRBV5-1, the J call TRBJ2-2; 8 nucleotides align to TRBD1. J gave up 5 bases and V 0 bases, and 6 bases lay outside the gene matches. The germline V gene encodes CDR1 SGHRS and CDR2 YFSETQ. CDR3 size: 16 residues. In DNA, the CDR3 is TGCGCCAGCAGCTTGGAGGCAGGGGGCAGAACCGGGGAGCTGTTTTTT. As protein: CASSLEAGGRTGELFF.

This clonotype was seen ten or more times. V usage is TRBV12-3 or TRBV12-4 and J usage is TRBJ2-5; weak D call: TRBD1 (5 bases). Trimming shortened V by 0 bases and J by 8 bases, and 7 bases separated the two germline ends. The CDR3 extends over 12 amino acids. Here the CDR3 reads CASSLAQGTQYF. CDR3 bases: TGTGCCAGCAGTTTAGCCCAGGGAACCCAGTACTTC.

The chain uses TRBV24-1 and TRBJ2-1; D is possibly TRBD2 (5 bases). CDR3 size: 13 residues. The V and J ends lost 6 bases and 8 bases respectively, with 13 bases between them. Germline V CDR1 and CDR2: KGHDR, SFDVKD. This chain's CDR3 is CATSHRGTDEQFF. CDR3 bases: TGTGCCACCAGTCACCGGGGAACAGATGAGCAGTTCTTC.

This clonotype turned up a few times. This chain joins TRBV5-8 and TRBJ2-1, with D perhaps being TRBD1 or TRBD2 (5 bases each). CDR3 size: 16 residues. The germline V gene has CDR1 SGHTS and CDR2 YDEGEE. V gave up 3 bases and J gave up 0 bases, with 13 bases separating them. For the CDR3, the DNA is TGTGCCAGCAGCTCGAACCGGGACGACTCCTACAATGAGCAGTTCTTC. Protein product: CASSSNRDDSYNEQFF.

The J gene is TRBJ2-5, the V gene TRBV12-5, with 11 bases fitting TRBD1. The V segment lost 3 bases and the J segment 3 bases; nucleotides outside the gene matches: 15. Germline loops: CDR1 LGHNT, CDR2 FRNRAP. This CDR3 region has 19 residues. The CDR3 is CASGFGTGGFEVSEETQYF. The CDR3 DNA sequence: TGTGCTAGTGGTTTCGGGACAGGGGGGTTTGAGGTCTCGGAAGAGACCCAGTACTTC.